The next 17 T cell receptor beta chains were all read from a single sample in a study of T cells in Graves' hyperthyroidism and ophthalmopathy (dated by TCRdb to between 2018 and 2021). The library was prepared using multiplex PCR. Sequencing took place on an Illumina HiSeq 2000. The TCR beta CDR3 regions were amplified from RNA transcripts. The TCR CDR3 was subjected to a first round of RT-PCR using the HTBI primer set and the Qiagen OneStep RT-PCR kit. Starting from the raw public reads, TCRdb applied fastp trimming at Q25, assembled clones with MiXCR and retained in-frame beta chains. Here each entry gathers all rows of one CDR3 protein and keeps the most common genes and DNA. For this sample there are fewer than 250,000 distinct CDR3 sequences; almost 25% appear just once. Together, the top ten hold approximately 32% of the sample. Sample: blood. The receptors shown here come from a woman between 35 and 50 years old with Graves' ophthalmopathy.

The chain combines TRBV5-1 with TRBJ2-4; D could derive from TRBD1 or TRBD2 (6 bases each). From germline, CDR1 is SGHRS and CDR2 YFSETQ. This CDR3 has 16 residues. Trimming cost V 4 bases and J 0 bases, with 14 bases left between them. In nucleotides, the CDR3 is TGCGCCAGCAGCCCGGGGGCAGAACTAGCCAAAAACATTCAGTACTTC. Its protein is CASSPGAELAKNIQYF.

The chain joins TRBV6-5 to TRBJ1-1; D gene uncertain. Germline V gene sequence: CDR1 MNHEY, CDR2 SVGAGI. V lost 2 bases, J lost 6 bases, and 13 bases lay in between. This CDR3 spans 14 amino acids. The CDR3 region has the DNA TGTGCCAGCAGTTACCGGCAACTCGGCTCTGAAGCTTTCTTT. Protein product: CASSYRQLGSEAFF.

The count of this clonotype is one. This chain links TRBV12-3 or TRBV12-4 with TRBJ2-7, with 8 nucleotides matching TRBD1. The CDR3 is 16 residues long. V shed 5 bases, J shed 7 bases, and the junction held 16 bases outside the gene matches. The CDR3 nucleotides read TGTGCCAGCAGTAACGGGACAGGACTATTAAAAGTGGAGCAGTACTTC. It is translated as CASSNGTGLLKVEQYF.

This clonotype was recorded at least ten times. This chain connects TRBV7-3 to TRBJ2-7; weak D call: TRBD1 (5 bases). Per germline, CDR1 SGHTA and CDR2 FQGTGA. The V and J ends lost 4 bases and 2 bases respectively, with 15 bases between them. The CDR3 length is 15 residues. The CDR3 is CASSSYPTETYEQYF. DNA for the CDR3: TGTGCCAGCAGCTCCTACCCGACAGAAACCTACGAGCAGTACTTC.

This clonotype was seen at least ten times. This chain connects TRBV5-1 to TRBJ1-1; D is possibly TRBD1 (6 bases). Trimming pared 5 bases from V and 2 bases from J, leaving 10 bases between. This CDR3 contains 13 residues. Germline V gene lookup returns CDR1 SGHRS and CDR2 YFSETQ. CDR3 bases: TGCGCCAGCAGATGGGACACTAACACTGAAGCTTTCTTT. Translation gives CASRWDTNTEAFF.

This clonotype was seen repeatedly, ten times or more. The CDR3 coding sequence is TGCGCCAGCAGCCTTGGGTACGGGGACTACGAGCAGTACTTC. Amino acid sequence: CASSLGYGDYEQYF. The chain recombines TRBV4-1 with TRBJ2-7; D may be TRBD2 (5 bases). In germline, CDR1 is MGHRA, CDR2 YSYEKL. CDR3 size: 14 residues. Trimming removed 4 bases at V and 3 bases at J, with 13 bases between.

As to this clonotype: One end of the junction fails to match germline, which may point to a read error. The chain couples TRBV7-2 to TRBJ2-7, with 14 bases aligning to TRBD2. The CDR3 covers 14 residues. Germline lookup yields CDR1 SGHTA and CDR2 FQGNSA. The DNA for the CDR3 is TGTGCCAGCAGCCCTGGGACTAGCGGGGGCGTTATCGGGTTC. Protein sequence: CASSPGTSGGVIGF. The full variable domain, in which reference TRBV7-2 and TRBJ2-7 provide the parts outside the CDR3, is GAGVSQSPSNKVTEKGKDVELRCDPISGHTALYWYRQSLGQGLEFLIYFQGNSAPDKSGLPSDRFSAERTGGSVSTLTIQRTQQEDSAVYLCASSPGTSGGVIGFGPGTRLTVT.

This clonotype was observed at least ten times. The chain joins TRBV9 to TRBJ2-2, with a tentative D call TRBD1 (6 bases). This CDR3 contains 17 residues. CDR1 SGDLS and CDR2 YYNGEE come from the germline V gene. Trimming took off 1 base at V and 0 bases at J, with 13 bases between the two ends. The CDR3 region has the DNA TGTGCCAGCAGCGTATCAACGGACAGTCCGAACACCGGGGAGCTGTTTTTT. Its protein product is CASSVSTDSPNTGELFF.

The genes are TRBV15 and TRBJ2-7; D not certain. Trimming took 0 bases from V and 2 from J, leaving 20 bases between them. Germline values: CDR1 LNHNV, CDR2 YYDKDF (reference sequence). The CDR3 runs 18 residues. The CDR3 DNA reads TGTGCCACCAGCAGAGATATGGGATCAGCGTACCATCCCTACGAGCAGTACTTC. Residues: CATSRDMGSAYHPYEQYF.

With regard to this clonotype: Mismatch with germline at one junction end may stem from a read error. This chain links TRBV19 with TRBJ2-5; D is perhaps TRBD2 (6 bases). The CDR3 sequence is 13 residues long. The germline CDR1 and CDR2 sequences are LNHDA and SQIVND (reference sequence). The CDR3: CASSSSGVEIQYF. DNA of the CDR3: TGTGCCAGTAGTTCATCGGGGGTGGAGATCCAGTACTTC.

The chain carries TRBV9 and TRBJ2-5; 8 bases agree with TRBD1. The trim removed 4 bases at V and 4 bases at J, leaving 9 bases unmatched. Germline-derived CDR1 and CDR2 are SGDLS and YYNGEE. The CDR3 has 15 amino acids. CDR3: CASSTTGGIAETQYF. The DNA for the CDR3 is TGTGCCAGCAGCACAACAGGGGGGATCGCAGAGACCCAGTACTTC.

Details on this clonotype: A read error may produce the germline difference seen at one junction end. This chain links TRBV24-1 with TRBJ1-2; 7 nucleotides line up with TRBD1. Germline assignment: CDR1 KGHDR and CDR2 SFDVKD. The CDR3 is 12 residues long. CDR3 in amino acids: CASSRGQGGYTF. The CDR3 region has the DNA TGTGCCAGCAGTAGGGGGCAGGGCGGCTACACCTTC.

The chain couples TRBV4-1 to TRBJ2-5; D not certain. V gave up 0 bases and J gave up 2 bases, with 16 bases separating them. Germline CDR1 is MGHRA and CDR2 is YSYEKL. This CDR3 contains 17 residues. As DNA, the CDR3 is TGCGCCAGCAGCCAAGATGAGAGACTCAAACTTCAAGAGACCCAGTACTTC. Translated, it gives CASSQDERLKLQETQYF.

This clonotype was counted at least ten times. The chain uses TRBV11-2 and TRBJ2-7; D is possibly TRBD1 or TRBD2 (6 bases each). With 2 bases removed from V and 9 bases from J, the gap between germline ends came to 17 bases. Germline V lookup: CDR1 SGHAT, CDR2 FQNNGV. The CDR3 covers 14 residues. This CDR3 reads CASSLIPLEGGQYF. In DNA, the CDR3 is TGTGCCAGCAGCTTAATTCCCTTGGAGGGGGGGCAGTACTTC.

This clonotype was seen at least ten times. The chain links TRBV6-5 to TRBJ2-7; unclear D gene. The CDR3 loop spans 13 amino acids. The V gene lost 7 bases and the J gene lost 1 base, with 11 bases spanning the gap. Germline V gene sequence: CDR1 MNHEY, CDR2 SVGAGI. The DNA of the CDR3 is TGTGCCAGCAAGAGAGTGCTTTCCTACGAGCAGTACTTC. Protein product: CASKRVLSYEQYF.

CDR3 region: CASSVAYSGNTIYF. For the CDR3, the DNA is TGTGCCAGCAGTGTGGCTTACTCTGGAAACACCATATATTTT. V and J are TRBV6-1 and TRBJ1-3; unclear D gene. This CDR3 comprises 14 residues. With 4 bases removed from V and 0 bases from J, the gap between germline ends came to 7 bases. Germline CDR1 MNHNS, CDR2 SASEGT.

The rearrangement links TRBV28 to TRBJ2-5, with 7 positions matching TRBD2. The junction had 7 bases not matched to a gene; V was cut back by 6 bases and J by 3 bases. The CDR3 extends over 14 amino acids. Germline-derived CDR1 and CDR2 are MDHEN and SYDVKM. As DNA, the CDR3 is TGTGCCAGCAGCTCCGCGGGGGAAAAAGAGACCCAGTACTTC. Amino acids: CASSSAGEKETQYF.